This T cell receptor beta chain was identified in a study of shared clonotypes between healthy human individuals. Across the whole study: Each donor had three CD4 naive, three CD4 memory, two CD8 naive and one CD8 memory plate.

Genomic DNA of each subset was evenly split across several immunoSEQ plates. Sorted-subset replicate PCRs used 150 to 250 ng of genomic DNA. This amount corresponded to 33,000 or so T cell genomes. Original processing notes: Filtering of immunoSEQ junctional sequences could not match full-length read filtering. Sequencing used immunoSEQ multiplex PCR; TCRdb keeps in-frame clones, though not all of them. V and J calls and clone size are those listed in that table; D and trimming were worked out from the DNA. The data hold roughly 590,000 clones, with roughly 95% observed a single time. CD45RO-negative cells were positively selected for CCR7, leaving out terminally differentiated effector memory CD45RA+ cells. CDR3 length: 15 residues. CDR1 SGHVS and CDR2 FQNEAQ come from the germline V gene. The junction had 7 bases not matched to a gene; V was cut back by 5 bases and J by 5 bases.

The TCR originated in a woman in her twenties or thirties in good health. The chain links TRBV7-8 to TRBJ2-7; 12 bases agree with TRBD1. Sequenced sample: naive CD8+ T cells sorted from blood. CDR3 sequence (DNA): TGTGCCAGCAGCCAGGGACAGGGGGCGAGAAACGAGCAGTACTTC. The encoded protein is CASSQGQGARNEQYF.